This TCR beta chain appears in the sequencing data of a study of cytomegalovirus exposure and HLA in healthy donors. Findings and limits, study-wide: Association of about 17,000 TCR beta sequences with HLA alleles was found at 0.05 false discovery rate in a later analysis.

This PCR relied on a set of 60 Vbeta primers and 13 Jbeta primers. TCRdb's table, derived via immunoSEQ multiplex PCR, lists solely in-frame clones and lacks some. The sample shows under 200,000 clones, approximately 86% of them seen only once. This clone was seen once. Its antigen is undetermined. Specimen: PBMCs. The sequence was collected from a woman aged 25 to 39 in good health and CMV-seronegative.

The CDR3 loop is CASSWTASGVRNEQFF. CDR3 coding DNA: TGTGCCAGCAGCTGGACGGCTAGCGGGGTGAGGAATGAGCAGTTCTTC. This chain uses TRBV11-3 with TRBJ2-1, with 9 bases fitting TRBD2. In germline, CDR1 is SGHNT, CDR2 YENEEA. Trimming took 4 bases from V and 7 from J; bases not matched to a gene: 11. The CDR3 extends over 16 amino acids.